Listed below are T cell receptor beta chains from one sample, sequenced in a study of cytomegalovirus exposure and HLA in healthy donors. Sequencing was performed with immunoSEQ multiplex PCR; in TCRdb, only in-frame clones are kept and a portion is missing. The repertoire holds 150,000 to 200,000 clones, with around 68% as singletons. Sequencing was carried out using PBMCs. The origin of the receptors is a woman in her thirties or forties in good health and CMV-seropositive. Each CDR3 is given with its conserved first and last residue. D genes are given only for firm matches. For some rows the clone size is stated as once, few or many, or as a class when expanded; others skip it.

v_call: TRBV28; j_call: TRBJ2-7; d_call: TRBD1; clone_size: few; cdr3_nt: TGTGCCAGCGCCCCTGCGACAGGGGTCTACGAGCAGTACTTC; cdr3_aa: CASAPATGVYEQYF
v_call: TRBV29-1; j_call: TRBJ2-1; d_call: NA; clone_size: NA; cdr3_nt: TGCAGCGTTGACGACTGGTTAAACAATGAGCAGTTCTTC; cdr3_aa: CSVDDWLNNEQFF
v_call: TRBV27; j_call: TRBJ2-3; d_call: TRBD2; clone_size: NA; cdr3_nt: TGTGCCAGCAGTTCCTTACAAACTAGCGGGAGCCAGCTTATTTCAGATACGCAGTATTTT; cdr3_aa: CASSSLQTSGSQLISDTQYF
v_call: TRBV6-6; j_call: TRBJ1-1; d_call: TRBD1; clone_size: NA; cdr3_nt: TGTGCCAGCAGCAGTTCACAGGGGGCTCGGGTTACTGAAGCTTTCTTT; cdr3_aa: CASSSSQGARVTEAFF
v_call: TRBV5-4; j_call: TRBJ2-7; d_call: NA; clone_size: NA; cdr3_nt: TGTGCCAGCAGCTTGATGGGGGGGCCGGTCGGAAAGCAGTACTTC; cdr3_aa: CASSLMGGPVGKQYF
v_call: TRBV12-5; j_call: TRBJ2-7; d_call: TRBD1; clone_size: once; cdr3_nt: TGTGCTAGTGGCCTGACAGGGAACGAGCAGTACTTC; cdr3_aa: CASGLTGNEQYF
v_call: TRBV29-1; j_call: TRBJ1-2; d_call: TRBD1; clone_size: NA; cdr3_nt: TGCAGCGTTTCCAACGACAGGGGGCCCAGGGGCTACCCCTTC; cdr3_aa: CSVSNDRGPRGYPF
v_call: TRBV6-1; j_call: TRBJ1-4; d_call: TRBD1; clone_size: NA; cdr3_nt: TGTGCCAGCAGTGAAAGGGCCGGGACAGTTAATGAAAAACTGTTTTTT; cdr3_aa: CASSERAGTVNEKLFF
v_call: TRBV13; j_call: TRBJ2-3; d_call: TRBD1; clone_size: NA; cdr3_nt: TGTGCCAGCCGGGACAGAAAATCCACAGATACGCAGTATTTT; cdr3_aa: CASRDRKSTDTQYF
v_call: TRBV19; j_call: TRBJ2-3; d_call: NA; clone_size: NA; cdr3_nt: TGTGCCAGTAGTATGGGCAGGGGGGCGCAAAGCACAGATACGCAGTATTTT; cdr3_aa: CASSMGRGAQSTDTQYF
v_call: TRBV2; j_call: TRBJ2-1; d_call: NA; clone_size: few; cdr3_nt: TGTGCCAGCAGTCGACAGTTCACTGAGCAGTTCTTC; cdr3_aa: CASSRQFTEQFF
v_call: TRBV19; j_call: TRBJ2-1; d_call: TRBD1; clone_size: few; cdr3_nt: TGTGCCAGTAAGGAGGGACAGGGTTGGGTCAATGAGCAGTTCTTC; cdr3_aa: CASKEGQGWVNEQFF
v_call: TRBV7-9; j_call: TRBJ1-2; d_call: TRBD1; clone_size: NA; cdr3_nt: TGTGCCAGCAGCAACAGGGACAGTGGCTATGGCTACACCTTC; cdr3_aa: CASSNRDSGYGYTF
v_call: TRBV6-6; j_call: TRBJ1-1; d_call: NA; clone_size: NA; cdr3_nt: TGTGCCAGCAGTCACGGGACTCCGAGATCGAACACTGAAGCTTTCTTT; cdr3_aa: CASSHGTPRSNTEAFF
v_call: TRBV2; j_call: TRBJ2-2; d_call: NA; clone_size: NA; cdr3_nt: TGTGCCAGCAGGCTAGAGATCGCCGGGGAGCTGTTTTTT; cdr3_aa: CASRLEIAGELFF
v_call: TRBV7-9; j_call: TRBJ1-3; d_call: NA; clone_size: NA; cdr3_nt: TGTTCCAGCAGCTTAGACGATCCTAAAACCCCTGGAAACACCATATATTTT; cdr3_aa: CSSSLDDPKTPGNTIYF
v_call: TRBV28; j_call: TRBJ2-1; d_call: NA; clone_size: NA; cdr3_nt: TGTGCCAGCAGCCCCGGGACTTCATGTGAGCAGTTCTTC; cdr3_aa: CASSPGTSCEQFF
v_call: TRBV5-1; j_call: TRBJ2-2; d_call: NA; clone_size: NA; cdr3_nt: TGCGCCAGCAGTGGACAAACCTCCGCGAACACCGGGGAGCTGTTTTTT; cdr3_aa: CASSGQTSANTGELFF
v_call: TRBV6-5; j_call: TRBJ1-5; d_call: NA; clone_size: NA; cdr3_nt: TGTGCCAGCAGTTACTCGCGGCACCTCAATCAGCCCCAGCATTTT; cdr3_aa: CASSYSRHLNQPQHF
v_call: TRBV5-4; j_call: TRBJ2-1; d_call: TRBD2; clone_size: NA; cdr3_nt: TGTGCCAGCAGCTTGGCCGGGCTAGCGGGGGGGCCGTGGTTCTTC; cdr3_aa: CASSLAGLAGGPWFF
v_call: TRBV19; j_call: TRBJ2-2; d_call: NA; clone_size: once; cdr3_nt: TGTGCCAGTAGTGTACGAGAAACCGGGGAGCTGTTTTTT; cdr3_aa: CASSVRETGELFF
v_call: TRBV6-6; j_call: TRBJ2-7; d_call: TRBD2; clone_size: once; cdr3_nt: TGTTCGTCCGGGGGGAGGTACGAGCAGTACTTC; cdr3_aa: CSSGGRYEQYF
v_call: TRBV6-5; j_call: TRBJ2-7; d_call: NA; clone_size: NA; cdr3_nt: TGTGCCAGCAGTTACTCGGCGGCTAGCTCCTACGAGCAGTACTTC; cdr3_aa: CASSYSAASSYEQYF
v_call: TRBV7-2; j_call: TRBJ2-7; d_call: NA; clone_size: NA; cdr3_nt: TGTGCCAGCAGCTTAGTTTCTAGTCAGATTAGCTCCTACGAGCAGTACTTC; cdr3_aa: CASSLVSSQISSYEQYF
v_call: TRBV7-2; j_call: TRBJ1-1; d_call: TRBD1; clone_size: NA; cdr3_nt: TGTGCCAGCAGCTTATACCCTTTACAGACAGGGTCGAGTGAAGCTTTCTTT; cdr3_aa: CASSLYPLQTGSSEAFF
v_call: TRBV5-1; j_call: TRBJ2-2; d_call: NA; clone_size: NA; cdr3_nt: TGCGCCAGCAGCCGGGACTTGAACACCGGGGAGCTGTTTTTT; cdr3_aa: CASSRDLNTGELFF
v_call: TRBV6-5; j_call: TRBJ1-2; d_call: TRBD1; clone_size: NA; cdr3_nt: TGTGCCAGCAGCACCTCGGGAGGGGGCACGGATGGCTACACCTTC; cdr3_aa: CASSTSGGGTDGYTF
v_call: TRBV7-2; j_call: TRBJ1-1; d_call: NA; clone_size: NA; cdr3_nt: TGTGCCAGCACTTTAGCCGGACAGACGCCCGCTTTCTTT; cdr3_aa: CASTLAGQTPAFF
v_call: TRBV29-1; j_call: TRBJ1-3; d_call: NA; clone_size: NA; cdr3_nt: TGCAGCGTTGGGTATCGGTCCTTCTCTGGAAACACCATATATTTT; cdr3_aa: CSVGYRSFSGNTIYF
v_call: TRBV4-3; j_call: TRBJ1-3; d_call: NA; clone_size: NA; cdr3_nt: TGCGCCAGCAGCCAAGGAGAAAGCTCTGGAAACACCATATATTTT; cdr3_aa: CASSQGESSGNTIYF
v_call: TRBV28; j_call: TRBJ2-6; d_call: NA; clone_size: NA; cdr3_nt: TGTGCCAGCAGTTTACAGGGCGCTGGGGCCAACGTCCTGACTTTC; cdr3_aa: CASSLQGAGANVLTF
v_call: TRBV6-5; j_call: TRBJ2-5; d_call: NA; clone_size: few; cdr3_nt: TGTGCCAGCAGTTACAGGGCAGGGGAAGAGACCCAGTACTTC; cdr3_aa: CASSYRAGEETQYF
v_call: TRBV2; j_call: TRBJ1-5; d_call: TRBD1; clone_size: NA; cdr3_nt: TGTGCCAGCAGTAATGACAGGACAGGGGAAGAGCCCCAGCATTTT; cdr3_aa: CASSNDRTGEEPQHF
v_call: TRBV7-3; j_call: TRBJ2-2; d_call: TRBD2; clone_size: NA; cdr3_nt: TGTGCCAGCAGCTTAAACGGGAGGGTATACACCGGGGAGCTGTTTTTT; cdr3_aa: CASSLNGRVYTGELFF
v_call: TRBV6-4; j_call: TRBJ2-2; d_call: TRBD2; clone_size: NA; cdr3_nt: TGTGCCAGCAGTCTACGACTAGCGGGGGGAAACACCGGGGAGCTGTTTTTT; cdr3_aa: CASSLRLAGGNTGELFF
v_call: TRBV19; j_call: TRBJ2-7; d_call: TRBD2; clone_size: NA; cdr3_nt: TGTGCCAGTAGTATCGAAGCGGGAGGGACGAAAGAGCAGTACTTC; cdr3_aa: CASSIEAGGTKEQYF
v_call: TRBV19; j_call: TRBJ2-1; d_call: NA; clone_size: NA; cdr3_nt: TGTGCCAGTAGTATAGCGCAGGAGCAGTTCTTC; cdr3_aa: CASSIAQEQFF
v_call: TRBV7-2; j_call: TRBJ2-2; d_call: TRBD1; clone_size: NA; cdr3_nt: TGTGCCAGCAGTTACTATAAACAGGGGGCGACCGGGGAGCTGTTTTTT; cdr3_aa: CASSYYKQGATGELFF
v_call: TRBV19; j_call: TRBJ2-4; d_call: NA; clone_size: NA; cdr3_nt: TGTGCCACACTACCTGGCTCCTCAAACATTCAGTGCTTC; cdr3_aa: CATLPGSSNIQCF
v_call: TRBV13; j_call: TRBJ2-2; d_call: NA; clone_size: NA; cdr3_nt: TGTGCCAGCTTCTCTAGCGAGTACGGGGAGCTGTTTTTT; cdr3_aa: CASFSSEYGELFF
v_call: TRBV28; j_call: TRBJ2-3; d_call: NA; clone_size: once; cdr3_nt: TGTGCCAGCATGGTCGGCGGAAGCACAGATACGCAGTATTTT; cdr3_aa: CASMVGGSTDTQYF
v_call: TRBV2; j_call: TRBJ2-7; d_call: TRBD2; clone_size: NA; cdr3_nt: TGTGCCAGCAGTGAACGGGCTAGCGGCCCCTACGAGCAGTACTTC; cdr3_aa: CASSERASGPYEQYF
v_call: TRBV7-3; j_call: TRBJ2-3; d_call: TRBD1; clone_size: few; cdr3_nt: TGTGCCAGCAGCCCCCGTGAGGGGGCAGGTACGCAGTATTTT; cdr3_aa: CASSPREGAGTQYF
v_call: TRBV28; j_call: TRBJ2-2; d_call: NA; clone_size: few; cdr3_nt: TGTGCCAGCAGTTTATCAACCGGGGAGCTGTTTTTT; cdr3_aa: CASSLSTGELFF
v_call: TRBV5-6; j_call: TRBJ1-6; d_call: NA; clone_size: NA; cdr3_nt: TGTGCCAGCCTGAGGAGGGGAGTAAGTGGGAATTCACCCCTCCACTTT; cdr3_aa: CASLRRGVSGNSPLHF
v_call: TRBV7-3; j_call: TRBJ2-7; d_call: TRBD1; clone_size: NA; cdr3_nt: TGTGCCAGCAGCCTGGACAGGGGAGGCGAGCAGTACTTC; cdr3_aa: CASSLDRGGEQYF
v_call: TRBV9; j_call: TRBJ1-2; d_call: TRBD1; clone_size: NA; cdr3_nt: TGTGCCAGCAGCGGCGACAGGGATTTTCGCCTTGGCTACACCTTC; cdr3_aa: CASSGDRDFRLGYTF
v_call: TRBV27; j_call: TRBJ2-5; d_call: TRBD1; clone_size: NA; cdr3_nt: TGTGCCAGCAGCTGGGACAGGGGGCTAGAGACCCAGTACTTC; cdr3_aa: CASSWDRGLETQYF
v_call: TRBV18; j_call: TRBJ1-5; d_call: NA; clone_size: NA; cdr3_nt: TGTGCCAGCTCATGGACGGGGGATAGCAATCAGCCCCAGCATTTT; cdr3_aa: CASSWTGDSNQPQHF
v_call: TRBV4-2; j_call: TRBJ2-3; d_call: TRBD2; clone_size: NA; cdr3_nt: TGTGCCAGCAGCCTAGCGGGCATTAGCACAGATACGCAGTATTTT; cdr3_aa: CASSLAGISTDTQYF
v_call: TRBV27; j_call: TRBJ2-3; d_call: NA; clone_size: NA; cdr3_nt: TGTGCCAGCAGTCCCAGGGGCACAGATACGCAGTATTTT; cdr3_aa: CASSPRGTDTQYF
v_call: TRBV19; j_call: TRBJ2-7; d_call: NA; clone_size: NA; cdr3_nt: TGTGCCAGTAGTCCCGGGACTGGAGGCTCCTACGAGCAGTACTTC; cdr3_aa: CASSPGTGGSYEQYF
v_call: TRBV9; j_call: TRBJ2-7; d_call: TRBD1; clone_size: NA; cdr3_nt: TGTGCCAGCAGCGGGACAGGGTCGGTCGACGAGCAGTACTTC; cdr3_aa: CASSGTGSVDEQYF